The rows below give T cell receptor beta chains drawn from one sample of a study of T cells in localized non-small cell lung cancer. Libraries were prepared by immunoSEQ multiplex PCR; TCRdb keeps only in-frame clonotypes and omits some of them. The sample has 25,000 to 35,000 clones, 92% seen once. The material was peripheral blood mononuclear cells, obtained before any cancer treatment. All receptors come from a woman aged 40 to 75 with stage III lung adenocarcinoma. Each CDR3 is given with its conserved first and last residue. A D gene is named only where the DNA matches it firmly.

TRBV15	-	14	TRBJ1-5	TGTGCCACCAGCAGAGAGGCCCCTAATCAGCCCCAGCATTTT	CATSREAPNQPQHF
TRBV7-9	TRBD1	16	TRBJ2-7	TGTGCCAGCAGCTTAGTAGGGGGACAGGGGGCCAACGAGCAGTACTTC	CASSLVGGQGANEQYF
TRBV18	-	15	TRBJ2-1	TGTGCCAGCTCACCACCGGGAGTGATTTACAATGAGCAGTTCTTC	CASSPPGVIYNEQFF
TRBV10-3	-	16	TRBJ1-1	TGTGCCATCAGTGAGTTTCAGCGACAGATGAACACTGAAGCTTTCTTT	CAISEFQRQMNTEAFF
TRBV7-2	-	13	TRBJ1-1	TGTGCCAGCAGCTCCCAAGCGAACACTGAAGCTTTCTTT	CASSSQANTEAFF
TRBV30	-	15	TRBJ1-4	TGTGCCTGGAGTGTAACCAGCGGGGCTAATGAAAAACTGTTTTTT	CAWSVTSGANEKLFF
TRBV5-4	-	13	TRBJ1-3	TGTGCCAGCAGCTTGTACCGCGGAAACACCATATATTTT	CASSLYRGNTIYF
TRBV13	-	12	TRBJ2-7	TGTGCCAGCAGCTCACAGCAGACCACTCAGTACTTC	CASSSQQTTQYF
TRBV19	-	12	TRBJ1-1	TGTGCCAGTAGTACCTCAGGTCCTGAAGCTTTCTTT	CASSTSGPEAFF
TRBV4-1	-	14	TRBJ1-5	TGCGCCAGCAGCCACGGACAGACCAATCAGCCCCAGCATTTT	CASSHGQTNQPQHF
TRBV18	-	15	TRBJ2-3	TGTGCCAGCTCACTCCCTTCTAGGTCAGATGATACGCAGTATTTT	CASSLPSRSDDTQYF
TRBV5-8	-	13	TRBJ1-5	TGTGCCAGCAGCCGGTGGGGCAATCAGCCCCAGCATTTT	CASSRWGNQPQHF
TRBV10-2	-	13	TRBJ2-1	TGCGCCAGCAGTGGACAAGGGTACAATGAGCAGTTCTTC	CASSGQGYNEQFF
TRBV9	-	13	TRBJ2-7	TGTGCCAGCAGCGTAGGCGAGCCCTACGAGCAGTACTTC	CASSVGEPYEQYF
TRBV6-5	-	13	TRBJ2-5	TGTGCCAGCAGTAAACTTAGGGGAGAGACCCAGTACTTC	CASSKLRGETQYF
TRBV18	-	12	TRBJ1-3	TGTGCCAGCTCACCAGGTGCGAACACCATATATTTT	CASSPGANTIYF
TRBV5-8	-	16	TRBJ2-2	TGTGCCAGCAGCTTGGGAACTAGCAGGAACACCGGGGAGCTGTTTTTT	CASSLGTSRNTGELFF
TRBV28	TRBD1	15	TRBJ1-5	TGTGCCAGCAGTCTGACAGGGGGCGGAAATCAGCCCCAGCATTTT	CASSLTGGGNQPQHF